The 17 T cell receptor beta chains presented below share a single source sample, sequenced in a study of T-cell memory formation after mild COVID-19. TCRdb passed the 5' RACE reads through MiXCR, listing each CDR3 protein once. The profile shows 35,000 to 55,000 distinct CDR3 sequences, nearly 9.5% of them singletons. The sequenced sample was PBMCs or a T cell subset sorted from them (not recorded which). The source of these receptors is an adult woman who had mild COVID-19 (a few samples of this study predate the infection). Cell type and time point are not known.

The J gene is TRBJ1-2, the V gene TRBV7-9; D uncertain. V lost 2 bases, J lost 2 bases, and 3 bases lay in between. The germline V gene encodes CDR1 SEHNR and CDR2 FQNEAQ (reference sequence). CDR3 size: 12 residues. CDR3 nucleotides: TGTGCCAGCAGCTTAAAGAACTATGGCTACACCTTC. Translation gives CASSLKNYGYTF. The entire variable domain, with the rest obtained from reference TRBV7-9 and TRBJ1-2, is as follows: DTGVSQNPRHKITKRGQNVTFRCDPISEHNRLYWYRQTLGQGPEFLTYFQNEAQLEKSRLLSDRFSAERPKGSFSTLEIQRTEQGDSAMYLCASSLKNYGYTFGSGTRLTVV.

This clonotype has only a few counts. The gene calls are TRBV6-5 and TRBJ2-6; TRBD1 matches at 9 bases. The germline V gene has CDR1 MNHEY and CDR2 SVGAGI. This CDR3 contains 17 residues. The J segment lost 0 bases and the V segment lost 6 bases, leaving 6 bases of the junction unmatched. CDR3 sequence reads: CASSPGQGPSGANVLTF. CDR3 bases: TGTGCCAGCAGCCCGGGACAGGGCCCCTCTGGGGCCAACGTCCTGACTTTC.

This clonotype was seen a few times. This rearrangement joins TRBV5-6 to TRBJ1-1, with D unresolved. Trimming took 2 bases from V and 1 from J, leaving 15 bases between them. The CDR3 contains 16 residues. Looked up from germline, CDR1 is SGHDT and CDR2 is YYEEEE. CDR3 coding DNA: TGTGCCAGCAGCTTAACGCGGTATCGAGGGAACACTGAAGCTTTCTTT. Residues: CASSLTRYRGNTEAFF.

This clonotype was counted at least ten times. V is TRBV2 and J is TRBJ2-3; maybe TRBD2 (6 bases). The CDR3 consists of 16 residues. CDR1 and CDR2 from the germline V gene are SNHLY and FYNNEI. Trimming stripped 6 bases from V and 0 bases from J, with 16 bases between. CDR3 in amino acids: CASSRSGTGSTDTQYF. CDR3 sequence (DNA): TGTGCCAGCAGCCGATCCGGGACTGGAAGCACAGATACGCAGTATTTT.

V usage is TRBV5-1 and J usage is TRBJ2-7; possible D gene TRBD2, 5 bases. V was clipped by 6 bases and J by 2 bases, with 15 bases between them. Germline CDR1 reads SGHRS; CDR2 reads YFSETQ. The CDR3 runs to 14 residues. For the CDR3, the DNA is TGCGCCAGCATCCTGGACCCGGGGACCTACGAGCAGTACTTC. It translates to CASILDPGTYEQYF.

This clonotype turned up a few times. V usage is TRBV9 and J usage is TRBJ2-7, with 8 bases identical to TRBD2. The CDR3 is made up of 17 amino acids. J was trimmed by 1 base and V by 4 bases; bases with no gene match: 13. Germline CDR1 is SGDLS and CDR2 is YYNGEE. The CDR3 region has the DNA TGTGCCAGCAGCTCGAGCCCCTTAGCGGGACTTTCCTACGAGCAGTACTTC. Its protein product is CASSSSPLAGLSYEQYF.

CDR3 loop: CSARTGHEQYF. In DNA, the CDR3 is TGCAGTGCGCGGACAGGGCACGAGCAGTACTTC. The chain has TRBV20-1 and TRBJ2-7; 8 bases are a match to TRBD1. The germline V gene encodes CDR1 DFQATT and CDR2 SNEGSKA (reference sequence). CDR3 length: 11 residues. J gave up 5 bases and V 6 bases, and 3 bases lay outside the gene matches.

This clonotype was observed a few times. This CDR3 is CASSQGPGGYEQYF. As DNA, the CDR3 is TGCGCCAGCAGCCAAGGTCCAGGGGGGTACGAGCAGTACTTC. V gene TRBV4-1 combines with J gene TRBJ2-7; tentatively, D is TRBD1 (7 bases). CDR3 size: 14 residues. The germline V gene encodes CDR1 MGHRA and CDR2 YSYEKL. V dropped 1 base and J dropped 4 bases, with 11 bases sitting between them.

This clonotype was observed a few times. The chain couples TRBV6-6 to TRBJ1-2; D remains ambiguous. Germline lookup yields CDR1 MNHNY and CDR2 SVGAGI (reference sequence). V lost 0 bases and J lost 0, with 11 bases in between. The CDR3 extends over 16 amino acids. DNA for the CDR3: TGTGCCAGCAGTTACTCGAATTTAGGCCCTAACTATGGCTACACCTTC. It yields the protein CASSYSNLGPNYGYTF.

The V and J genes are TRBV19 and TRBJ2-1, with unresolved D. V lost 3 bases to trimming and J lost 12 bases, with 15 bases between them. The CDR3 spans 13 residues. CDR1 is LNHDA, CDR2 SQIVND, per germline (reference sequence). The CDR3 region is CASSMVGAFGQFF. The CDR3 coding sequence is TGTGCCAGTAGTATGGTCGGAGCGTTTGGGCAGTTCTTC. Variable domain in full (rest from reference TRBV19 and TRBJ2-1): DGGITQSPKYLFRKEGQNVTLSCEQNLNHDAMYWYRQDPGQGLRLIYYSQIVNDFQKGDIAEGYSVSREKKESFPLTVTSAQKNPTAFYLCASSMVGAFGQFFGPGTRLTVL.

CDR3 in amino acids: CASSVTQGTTYEQYF. CDR3 bases: TGTGCCAGCAGCGTAACCCAGGGGACCACCTACGAGCAGTACTTC. The chain is built from TRBV9 and TRBJ2-7, with D perhaps TRBD1 (6 bases). V was shortened by 1 base and J by 2 bases, with 13 bases between the two germline ends. Per the germline V gene, CDR1 is SGDLS and CDR2 is YYNGEE. The CDR3 contains 15 residues.

Ten or more counts support this clonotype. J is TRBJ2-7 and V is TRBV7-2, with unresolved D. V was clipped by 1 base and J by 6 bases, with 10 bases between them. CDR1 and CDR2 (germline): SGHTA, FQGNSA. This CDR3 region has 13 residues. The CDR3 loop is CASSLGPSGEQYF. Written as DNA, the CDR3 is TGTGCCAGCAGCTTAGGGCCCTCCGGCGAGCAGTACTTC.

The chain has TRBV5-1 and TRBJ2-5; 11 bases agree with TRBD1. Germline CDR1 reads SGHRS; CDR2 reads YFSETQ. This CDR3 contains 16 residues. V lost 0 bases to trimming and J lost 6 bases; unmatched junction nucleotides: 7. CDR3 loop: CASSLEGTGGGKTQYF. In DNA, the CDR3 is TGCGCCAGCAGCTTGGAGGGGACAGGGGGAGGGAAGACCCAGTACTTC.

This clonotype was detected ten times or more. V usage is TRBV12-3 or TRBV12-4 and J usage is TRBJ2-5, with D tentatively TRBD2 (6 bases). The CDR3 contains 18 residues. V was shortened by 3 bases and J by 1 base, with 21 bases between the two germline ends. CDR3 sequence reads: CASSFARVAVEPQETQYF. The CDR3, as DNA: TGTGCCAGCAGTTTTGCGAGAGTAGCGGTAGAGCCCCAAGAGACCCAGTACTTC.

The table lists this clonotype with a few counts. The rearrangement uses TRBV5-1 and TRBJ2-5, with 9 positions matching TRBD2. This CDR3 has 15 residues. The V gene end was trimmed by 2 bases and the J gene end by 1 base; junction bases not matched to a gene: 3. CDR1 and CDR2 (germline): SGHRS, YFSETQ. The CDR3 protein is CASSFSGGTQETQYF. The CDR3 region has the DNA TGCGCCAGCAGCTTTAGCGGGGGTACCCAAGAGACCCAGTACTTC.

This clonotype occurred a few times. In DNA, the CDR3 is TGTGCCAGCAGCCAAGATCCCACAGGCTCCTACGAGCAGTACTTC. The encoded protein is CASSQDPTGSYEQYF. The V call is TRBV4-2, the J call TRBJ2-7, with D possibly matching TRBD1 (5 bases). The CDR3 runs 15 residues. Trimming pared 0 bases from V and 0 bases from J, leaving 9 bases between. Germline CDR1 and CDR2: LGHNA and YNFKEQ.

This clonotype was recorded many times. V usage is TRBV4-3 and J usage is TRBJ2-1; 14 nucleotides agree with TRBD2. Germline CDR1 and CDR2: LGHNA and YSLEER. The CDR3 sequence is 17 residues long. V was pared by 3 bases and J by 7 bases, with 8 bases of the junction left unmatched. CDR3 in amino acids: CASSHREGLAGVNEQFF. CDR3 coding DNA: TGCGCCAGCAGCCATAGGGAGGGACTAGCGGGAGTTAATGAGCAGTTCTTC.